This TCR beta chain emerged from a study of T cells in Graves' hyperthyroidism and ophthalmopathy. This clonotype was counted a few times. RNA transcripts provided the source from which TCR beta CDR3 regions were amplified. TCR CDR3 regions were first amplified by RT-PCR with HTBI primers. TCRdb called the multiplex PCR reads again in MiXCR, with one record for every CDR3 protein. The table includes 300,000 to 400,000 distinct CDR3 sequences, 18% detected once. A patient was excluded if there was uncontrolled infection, other autoimmune disease, pregnancy or lactation. Germline assignment: CDR1 SGHTA and CDR2 FQGNSA. V gave up 4 bases and J gave up 0 bases; unmatched junction bases: 6. CDR3 length equals 16 residues.

V usage is TRBV7-2 and J usage is TRBJ2-1; 7 bases align to TRBD2. Material: blood. The TCR sequence derives from a woman aged 45-59 years with Graves' hyperthyroidism. The chain's CDR3 is CASSSIAGSSYNEQFF. DNA of the CDR3: TGTGCCAGCAGCTCCATAGCGGGTAGCTCCTACAATGAGCAGTTCTTC.